A single sample gave rise to the 12 T cell receptor beta chains below, sequenced in a study of blood T cell repertoires in COVID-19. Assay: immunoSEQ multiplex PCR; the TCRdb copy retains only in-frame clones and omits some. The table has around 74,000 clones, 90% seen once. The source material was peripheral blood. These TCRs come from an elderly woman with active or convalescent COVID-19.

This sequence joins TRBV9 and TRBJ1-3; 8 bases are a match to TRBD1. CDR3 size: 21 residues. The germline V gene has CDR1 SGDLS and CDR2 YYNGEE. V trimming: 4 bases; J trimming: 0 bases; junction bases outside the gene matches: 21. The CDR3 bases are TGTGCCAGCAGCATTAGGGACAGGCTATACCCGGGGTTTTCCTCTGGAAACACCATATATTTT. It codes for CASSIRDRLYPGFSSGNTIYF.

The genes are TRBV28 and TRBJ2-2, with a tentative D call TRBD2 (6 bases). Germline V gives CDR1 MDHEN, CDR2 SYDVKM. Trimming left V 2 bases short and J 0 bases short, with 10 bases between. The CDR3 loop spans 16 amino acids. The DNA for the CDR3 is TGTGCCAGCAGTTTAAAACTAGCCACGAACACCGGGGAGCTGTTTTTT. Its translation: CASSLKLATNTGELFF.

The rearrangement joins TRBV7-9 to TRBJ1-6, with D unresolved. The CDR3 totals 17 residues. V lost 5 bases, J lost 7 bases, and 21 bases lay in between. Germline CDR1 reads SEHNR; CDR2 reads FQNEAQ (reference sequence). The CDR3 region has the DNA TGTGCCAGCAGCCACCCCTTGGGGAGAAGGTCGAATTCACCCCTCCACTTT. This translates into CASSHPLGRRSNSPLHF.

The chain recombines TRBV6-2 or TRBV6-3 with TRBJ2-2; 10 nucleotides match TRBD2. The CDR3 contains 15 residues. The V segment lost 6 bases and the J segment 1 base; nucleotides outside the gene matches: 2. From germline, CDR1 is MNHEY and CDR2 SVGEGT. Here the CDR3 reads CASSWTSGNTGELFF. In nucleotides, the CDR3 is TGTGCCAGCAGCTGGACTAGCGGGAACACCGGGGAGCTGTTTTTT.

The chain links TRBV28 to TRBJ1-2; a possible D gene is TRBD1 (5 bases). Germline CDR1 is MDHEN and CDR2 is SYDVKM. The V gene lost 7 bases and the J gene lost 4 bases, with 16 bases spanning the gap. The CDR3 runs 14 residues. The CDR3 spells CASNSAGRGYGYTF. The CDR3 region has the DNA TGTGCCAGCAATTCGGCAGGGAGGGGCTATGGCTACACCTTC.

The chain carries TRBV4-1 and TRBJ1-1; D may be TRBD1 (5 bases). The CDR3 has 13 amino acids. Trimming took 3 bases from V and 4 from J, leaving 9 bases between them. From germline, CDR1 is MGHRA and CDR2 YSYEKL. CDR3 sequence (DNA): TGCGCCAGCAGCCAGCGGGGGGGCACTGAAGCTTTCTTT. Encoded protein: CASSQRGGTEAFF.

The chain employs TRBV4-2 and TRBJ1-1; maybe TRBD1 (5 bases). From germline, CDR1 is LGHNA and CDR2 YNFKEQ. Trimming shortened V by 1 base and J by 5 bases, and 14 bases separated the two germline ends. The CDR3 is made up of 15 amino acids. CDR3 DNA: TGTGCCAGCAGCCAAGTGGGAGGGGAGGTGACTGAAGCTTTCTTT. Encoded protein: CASSQVGGEVTEAFF.

This chain links TRBV12-3 or TRBV12-4 with TRBJ1-1; TRBD1 might be the D (6 bases). This CDR3 comprises 13 residues. V lost 5 bases to trimming and J lost 4 bases, with 11 bases between them. The CDR3 spells CASSPQGITEAFF. The DNA for the CDR3 is TGTGCCAGCAGTCCACAGGGAATCACTGAAGCTTTCTTT.

V and J are TRBV7-2 and TRBJ2-3; D may be TRBD2 (5 bases). Per germline, CDR1 SGHTA and CDR2 FQGNSA. The CDR3 length is 18 residues. V shed 2 bases and J shed 1 base, with 19 bases lying between them. CDR3 in amino acids: CASSLLGRILGGTDTQYF. The CDR3 nucleotides read TGTGCCAGCAGCTTACTTGGCCGGATCCTCGGGGGCACAGATACGCAGTATTTT.

The V call is TRBV11-2, the J call TRBJ2-3; TRBD2 aligns across 9 bases. The CDR3 is 16 amino acids. CDR1 and CDR2 (germline): SGHAT, FQNNGV. V lost 1 base to trimming and J lost 4 bases; unmatched junction nucleotides: 6. Here the CDR3 DNA reads TGTGCCAGCAGCTTAGCTCTAGCGGGGAGGTCAGATACGCAGTATTTT. This codes for CASSLALAGRSDTQYF.

V usage is TRBV4-2 and J usage is TRBJ1-4, with TRBD1 as a possible D gene (6 bases). This CDR3 has 15 residues. Trimming took 5 bases from V and 6 from J, leaving 16 bases between them. CDR1 and CDR2 from the germline V gene are LGHNA and YNFKEQ. CDR3 region: CASSKKRGRDEKLFF. The DNA for the CDR3 is TGTGCCAGCAGCAAAAAGCGGGGGCGCGATGAAAAACTGTTTTTT.

This clone was picked up one time. This sequence joins TRBV24-1 and TRBJ2-3; TRBD1 matches 10 bases. With V trimmed by 3 bases and J by 4 bases, 3 bases remained unmatched. The CDR3 sequence is 15 residues long. Per germline, CDR1 KGHDR and CDR2 SFDVKD. This CDR3 reads CATSDRDRGSDTQYF. CDR3 coding DNA: TGTGCCACCAGTGATCGGGACAGGGGATCAGATACGCAGTATTTT.